This T cell receptor (beta chain) emerged from a study of T cells in Graves' hyperthyroidism and ophthalmopathy. Germline CDR1 and CDR2: MNHNY and SVGAGI (reference sequence). The CDR3 is 13 residues long. V was clipped by 0 bases and J by 4 bases, with 6 bases between them. Authors of the study amplified TCR beta CDR3 regions from RNA transcripts. RT-PCR in the first round (using the HTBI primer set) targeted the TCR CDR3. TCRdb re-called the multiplex PCR reads with MiXCR, one entry per CDR3 protein. The profile shows around 420,000 distinct CDR3 sequences, roughly 15% of them singletons. Study-level findings and limits: In blood, most of the thyroid clonotypes expanded above 0.001 were also present.

Stable hyperthyroidism: no ophthalmopathy progression over 18 months of follow-up. This clonotype was counted many times. Antigen: not known. Sequencing was done on a sample of blood. This chain joins TRBV6-6 and TRBJ1-2; D is undetermined. The TCR comes from a woman under 30 with Graves' hyperthyroidism. CDR3 protein: CASSYSNSYGYTF. The DNA of the CDR3 is TGTGCCAGCAGTTACTCGAACAGCTATGGCTACACCTTC.